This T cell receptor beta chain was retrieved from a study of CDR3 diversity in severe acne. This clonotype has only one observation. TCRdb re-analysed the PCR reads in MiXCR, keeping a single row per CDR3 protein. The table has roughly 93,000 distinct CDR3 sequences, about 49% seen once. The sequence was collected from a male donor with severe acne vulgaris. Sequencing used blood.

The CDR3 here is CASSLARAGGNSNDEQFF. CDR3 DNA: TGTGCCAGCAGCTTAGCGCGGGCAGGGGGCAATTCCAACGATGAGCAGTTCTTC. The V call is TRBV7-9, the J call TRBJ2-1, with 8 positions matching TRBD1. The V segment lost 0 bases and the J segment 8 bases; nucleotides outside the gene matches: 15. The CDR3 covers 18 residues. Germline CDR1 SEHNR, CDR2 FQNEAQ (reference sequence). Based on the CDR3 plus reference TRBV7-9 and TRBJ2-1, the full variable domain is DTGVSQNPRHKITKRGQNVTFRCDPISEHNRLYWYRQTLGQGPEFLTYFQNEAQLEKSRLLSDRFSAERPKGSFSTLEIQRTEQGDSAMYLCASSLARAGGNSNDEQFFGPGTRLTVL.